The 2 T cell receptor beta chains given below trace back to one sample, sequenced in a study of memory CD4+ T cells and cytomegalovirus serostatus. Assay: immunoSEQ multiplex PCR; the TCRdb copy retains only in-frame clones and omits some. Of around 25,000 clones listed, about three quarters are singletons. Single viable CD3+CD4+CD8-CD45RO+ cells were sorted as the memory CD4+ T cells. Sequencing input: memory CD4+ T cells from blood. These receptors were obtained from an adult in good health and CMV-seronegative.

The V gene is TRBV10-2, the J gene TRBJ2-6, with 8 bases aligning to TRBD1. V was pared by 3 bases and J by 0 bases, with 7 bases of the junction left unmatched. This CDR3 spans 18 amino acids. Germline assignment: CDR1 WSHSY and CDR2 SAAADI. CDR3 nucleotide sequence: TGCGCCAGCAGTGACCTGACAGGGGTGAGCTCTGGGGCCAACGTCCTGACTTTC. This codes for CASSDLTGVSSGANVLTF.

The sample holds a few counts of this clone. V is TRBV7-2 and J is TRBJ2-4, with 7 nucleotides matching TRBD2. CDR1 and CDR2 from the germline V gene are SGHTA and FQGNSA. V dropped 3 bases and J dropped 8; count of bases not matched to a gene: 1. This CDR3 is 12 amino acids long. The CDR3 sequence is CASSFGLDIQYF. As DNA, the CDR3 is TGTGCCAGCAGCTTCGGACTAGACATTCAGTACTTC.